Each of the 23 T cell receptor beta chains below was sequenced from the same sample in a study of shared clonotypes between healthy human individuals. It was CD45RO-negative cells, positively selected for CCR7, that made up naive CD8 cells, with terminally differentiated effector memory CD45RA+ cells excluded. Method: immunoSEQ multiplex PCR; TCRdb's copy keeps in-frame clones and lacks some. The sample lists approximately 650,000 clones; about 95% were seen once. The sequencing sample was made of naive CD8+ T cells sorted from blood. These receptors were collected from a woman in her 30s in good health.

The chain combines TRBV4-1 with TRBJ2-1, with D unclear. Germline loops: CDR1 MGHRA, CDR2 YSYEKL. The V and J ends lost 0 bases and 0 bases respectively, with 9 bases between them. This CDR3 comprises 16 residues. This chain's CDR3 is CASSQEWAVSYNEQFF. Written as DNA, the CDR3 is TGCGCCAGCAGCCAAGAATGGGCGGTCTCCTACAATGAGCAGTTCTTC.

CDR3 protein: CASSAGPENQPQHF. CDR3 nucleotides: TGTGCCAGCAGCGCTGGGCCGGAGAATCAGCCCCAGCATTTT. The V gene is TRBV5-8, the J gene TRBJ1-5; D unclear. The germline gives CDR1 SGHTS, CDR2 YDEGEE. The CDR3 loop spans 14 amino acids. Trimming took 4 bases from V and 4 from J, leaving 12 bases between them. The variable domain in full, with the rest retrieved from reference TRBV5-8 and TRBJ1-5, is EAGVTQSPTHLIKTRGQQATLRCSPISGHTSVYWYQQALGLGLQFLLWYDEGEERNRGNFPPRFSGRQFPNYSSELNVNALELEDSALYLCASSAGPENQPQHFGDGTRLSIL.

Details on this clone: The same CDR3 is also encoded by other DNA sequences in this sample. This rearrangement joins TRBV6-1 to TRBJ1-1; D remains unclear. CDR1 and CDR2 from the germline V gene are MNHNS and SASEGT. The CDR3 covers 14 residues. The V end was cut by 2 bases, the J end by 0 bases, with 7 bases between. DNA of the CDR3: TGTGCCAGCAGTGAATTCGGGATGAACACTGAAGCTTTCTTT. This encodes CASSEFGMNTEAFF.

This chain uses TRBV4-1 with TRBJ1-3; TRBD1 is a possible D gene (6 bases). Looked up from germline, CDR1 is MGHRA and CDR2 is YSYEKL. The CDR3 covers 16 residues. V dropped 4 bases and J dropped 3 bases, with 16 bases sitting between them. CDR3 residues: CASSLIGGDRGNTIYF. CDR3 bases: TGCGCCAGCAGCCTCATAGGGGGGGACCGTGGAAACACCATATATTTT.

In nucleotides, the CDR3 is TGTGCCAGCAGTTTAAACAGCTACAATCAGCCCCAGCATTTT. It yields the protein CASSLNSYNQPQHF. The rearrangement joins TRBV27 to TRBJ1-5; the D is unclear. Germline V CDR1 and CDR2: MNHEY, SMNVEV (reference sequence). This CDR3 spans 14 amino acids. Trimming took 2 bases from V and 3 from J, leaving 8 bases between them.

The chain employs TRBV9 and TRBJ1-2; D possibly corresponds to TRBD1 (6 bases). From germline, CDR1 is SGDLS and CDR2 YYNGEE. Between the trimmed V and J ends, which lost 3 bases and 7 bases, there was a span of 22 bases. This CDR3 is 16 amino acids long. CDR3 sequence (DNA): TGTGCCAGCAGCGCAATTGGGGGCCCACCTCGGACTGGCTACACCTTC. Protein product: CASSAIGGPPRTGYTF.

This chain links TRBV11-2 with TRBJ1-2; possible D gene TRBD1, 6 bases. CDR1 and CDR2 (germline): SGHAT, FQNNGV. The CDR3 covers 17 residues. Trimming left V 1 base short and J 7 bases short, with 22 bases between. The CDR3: CASSLGPGVEPMFGYTF. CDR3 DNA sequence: TGTGCCAGCAGCTTAGGCCCAGGGGTGGAACCTATGTTTGGCTACACCTTC. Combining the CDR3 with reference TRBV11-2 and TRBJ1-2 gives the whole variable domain EAGVAQSPRYKIIEKRQSVAFWCNPISGHATLYWYQQILGQGPKLLIQFQNNGVVDDSQLPKDRFSAERLKGVDSTLKIQPAKLEDSAVYLCASSLGPGVEPMFGYTFGSGTRLTVV.

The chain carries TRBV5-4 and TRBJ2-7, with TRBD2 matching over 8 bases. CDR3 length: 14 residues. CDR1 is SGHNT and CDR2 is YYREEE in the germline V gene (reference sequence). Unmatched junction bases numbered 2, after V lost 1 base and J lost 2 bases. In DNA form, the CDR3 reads TGTGCCAGCAGCTTGACTAGCGGAGCCTACGAGCAGTACTTC. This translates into CASSLTSGAYEQYF.

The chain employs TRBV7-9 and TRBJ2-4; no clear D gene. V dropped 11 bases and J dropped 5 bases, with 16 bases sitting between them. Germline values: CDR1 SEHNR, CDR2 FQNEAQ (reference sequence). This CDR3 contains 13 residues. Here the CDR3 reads CASENWVENIQYF. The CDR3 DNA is TGTGCCTCCGAGAATTGGGTCGAAAACATTCAGTACTTC.

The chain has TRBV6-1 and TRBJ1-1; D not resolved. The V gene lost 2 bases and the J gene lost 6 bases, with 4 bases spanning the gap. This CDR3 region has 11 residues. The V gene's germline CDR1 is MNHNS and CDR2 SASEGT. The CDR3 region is CASSEPSEAFF. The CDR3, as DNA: TGTGCCAGCAGTGAACCCTCTGAAGCTTTCTTT.

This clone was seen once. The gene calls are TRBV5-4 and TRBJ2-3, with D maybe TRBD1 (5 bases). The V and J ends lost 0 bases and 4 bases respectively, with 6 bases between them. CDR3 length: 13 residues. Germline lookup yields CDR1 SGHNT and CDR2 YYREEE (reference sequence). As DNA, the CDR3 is TGTGCCAGCAGCTTGGGACAGCCAGATACGCAGTATTTT. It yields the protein CASSLGQPDTQYF.

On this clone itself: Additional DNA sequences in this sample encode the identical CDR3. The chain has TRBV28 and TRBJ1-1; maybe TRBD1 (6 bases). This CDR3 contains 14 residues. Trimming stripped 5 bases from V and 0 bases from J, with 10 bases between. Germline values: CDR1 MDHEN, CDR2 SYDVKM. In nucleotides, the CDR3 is TGTGCCAGCAGTCTAAGGGGGGTGAACACTGAAGCTTTCTTT. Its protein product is CASSLRGVNTEAFF.

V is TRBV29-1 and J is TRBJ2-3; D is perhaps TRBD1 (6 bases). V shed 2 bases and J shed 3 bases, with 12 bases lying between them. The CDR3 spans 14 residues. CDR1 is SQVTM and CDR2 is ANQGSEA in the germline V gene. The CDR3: CSVETGRGTDTQYF. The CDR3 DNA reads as TGCAGCGTTGAAACAGGGCGCGGAACAGATACGCAGTATTTT.

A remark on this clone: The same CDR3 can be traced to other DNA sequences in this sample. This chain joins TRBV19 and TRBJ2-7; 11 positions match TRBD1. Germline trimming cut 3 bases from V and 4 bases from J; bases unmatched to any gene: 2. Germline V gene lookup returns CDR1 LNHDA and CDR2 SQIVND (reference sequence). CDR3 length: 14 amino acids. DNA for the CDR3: TGTGCCAGTAGTATCGGGACAGGGGGTTACGAGCAGTACTTC. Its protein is CASSIGTGGYEQYF.

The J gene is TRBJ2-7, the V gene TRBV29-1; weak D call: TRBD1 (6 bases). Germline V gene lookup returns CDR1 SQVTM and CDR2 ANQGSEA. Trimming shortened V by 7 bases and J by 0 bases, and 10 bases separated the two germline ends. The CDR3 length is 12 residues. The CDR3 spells CSGQGLSYEQYF. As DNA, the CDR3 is TGCAGCGGGCAGGGGCTCTCCTACGAGCAGTACTTC.

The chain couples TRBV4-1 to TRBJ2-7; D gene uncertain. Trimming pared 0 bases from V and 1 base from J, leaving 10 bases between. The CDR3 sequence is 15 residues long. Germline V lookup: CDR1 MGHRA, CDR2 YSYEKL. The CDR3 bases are TGCGCCAGCAGCCAAGAGAGTACGGGTTCCTACGAGCAGTACTTC. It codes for CASSQESTGSYEQYF.

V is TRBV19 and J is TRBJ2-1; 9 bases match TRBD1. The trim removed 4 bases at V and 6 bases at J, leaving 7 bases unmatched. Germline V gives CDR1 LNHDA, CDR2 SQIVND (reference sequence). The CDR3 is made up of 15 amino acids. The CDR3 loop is CASSTGQGFANEQFF. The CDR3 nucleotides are TGTGCCAGTAGTACCGGACAGGGGTTTGCCAATGAGCAGTTCTTC. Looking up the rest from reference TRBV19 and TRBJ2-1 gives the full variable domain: DGGITQSPKYLFRKEGQNVTLSCEQNLNHDAMYWYRQDPGQGLRLIYYSQIVNDFQKGDIAEGYSVSREKKESFPLTVTSAQKNPTAFYLCASSTGQGFANEQFFGPGTRLTVL.

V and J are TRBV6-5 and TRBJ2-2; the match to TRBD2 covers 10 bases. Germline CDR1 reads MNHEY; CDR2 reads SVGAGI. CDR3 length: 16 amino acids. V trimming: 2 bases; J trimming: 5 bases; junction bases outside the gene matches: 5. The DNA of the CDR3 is TGTGCCAGCAGTTACGGGCTAGCGGGAGAAACCGGGGAGCTGTTTTTT. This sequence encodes CASSYGLAGETGELFF.

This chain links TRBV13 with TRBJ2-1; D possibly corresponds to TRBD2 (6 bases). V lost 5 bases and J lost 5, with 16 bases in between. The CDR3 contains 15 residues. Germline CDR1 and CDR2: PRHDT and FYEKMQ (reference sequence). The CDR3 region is CASSPGTSGHNEQFF. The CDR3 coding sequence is TGTGCCAGCAGCCCGGGGACTTCGGGACACAATGAGCAGTTCTTC.

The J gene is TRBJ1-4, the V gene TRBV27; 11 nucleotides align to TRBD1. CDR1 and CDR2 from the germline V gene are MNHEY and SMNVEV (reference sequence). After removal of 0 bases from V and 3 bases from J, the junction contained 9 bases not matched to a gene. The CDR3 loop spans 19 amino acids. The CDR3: CASSLSYWTGGRANEKLFF. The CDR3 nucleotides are TGTGCCAGCAGTTTATCTTACTGGACAGGGGGCCGCGCTAATGAAAAACTGTTTTTT.

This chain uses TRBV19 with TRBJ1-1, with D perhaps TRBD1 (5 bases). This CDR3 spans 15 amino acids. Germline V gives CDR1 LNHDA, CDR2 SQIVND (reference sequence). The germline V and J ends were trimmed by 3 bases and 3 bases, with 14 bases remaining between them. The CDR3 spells CASSIFGVGDTEAFF. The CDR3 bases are TGTGCCAGTAGTATTTTTGGGGTAGGGGACACTGAAGCTTTCTTT.

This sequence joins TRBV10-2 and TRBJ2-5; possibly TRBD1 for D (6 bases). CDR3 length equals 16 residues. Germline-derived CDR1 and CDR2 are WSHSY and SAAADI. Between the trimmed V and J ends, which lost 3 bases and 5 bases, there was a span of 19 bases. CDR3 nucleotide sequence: TGCGCCAGCAGTGAAATGGAGGCAGGGGAATGGGAGACCCAGTACTTC. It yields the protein CASSEMEAGEWETQYF.

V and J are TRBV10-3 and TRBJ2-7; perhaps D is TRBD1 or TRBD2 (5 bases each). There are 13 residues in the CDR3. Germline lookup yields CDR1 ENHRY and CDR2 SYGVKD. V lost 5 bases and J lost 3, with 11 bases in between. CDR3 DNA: TGTGCCATCAGTTGGGACCGCTACTACGAGCAGTACTTC. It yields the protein CAISWDRYYEQYF.